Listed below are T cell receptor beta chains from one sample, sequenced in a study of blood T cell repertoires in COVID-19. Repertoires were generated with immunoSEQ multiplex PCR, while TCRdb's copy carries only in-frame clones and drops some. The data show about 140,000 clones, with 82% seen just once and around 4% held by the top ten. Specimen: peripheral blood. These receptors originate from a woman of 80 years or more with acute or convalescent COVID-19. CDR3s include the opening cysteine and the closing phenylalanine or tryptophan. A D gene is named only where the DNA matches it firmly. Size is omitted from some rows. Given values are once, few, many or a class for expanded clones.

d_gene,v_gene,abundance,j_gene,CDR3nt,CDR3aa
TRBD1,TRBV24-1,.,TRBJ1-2,TGTGCCACCAGTGTCACAGGGGTTGTCTACACCTTC,CATSVTGVVYTF
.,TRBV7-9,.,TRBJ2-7,TGTGCCAGCAGCATCAGTACCTACGAGCAGTACTTC,CASSISTYEQYF
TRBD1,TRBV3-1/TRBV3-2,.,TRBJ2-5,TGTGCCAGCAGCCAAGGGACAGGGATCATAGAGACCCAGTACTTC,CASSQGTGIIETQYF
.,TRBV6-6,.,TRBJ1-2,TGTGCCAGCAGTCCCCGAGGACAGCTCTATGGCTACACCTTC,CASSPRGQLYGYTF
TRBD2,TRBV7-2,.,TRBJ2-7,TGTGCCAGCAGCCTGGCGGGGGGAGCACCCTACGAGCAGTACTTC,CASSLAGGAPYEQYF
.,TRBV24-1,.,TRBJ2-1,TGTGCCACCAGTGATACCGGTTTGACGGGAGCCAGAAGGAATGAGCAGTTCTTC,CATSDTGLTGARRNEQFF
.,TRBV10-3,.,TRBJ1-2,TGTGCCATCAGTGAGTCTCTTCCAGGGTCTAACTATGGCTACACCTTC,CAISESLPGSNYGYTF
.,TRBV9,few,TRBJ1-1,TGTGCCAGCAGCGGCCGTGCGGGCACTGAAGCTTTCTTT,CASSGRAGTEAFF
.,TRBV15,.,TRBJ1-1,TGTGCCACCAGCTCGAACAGGGAAACTGAAGCTTTCTTT,CATSSNRETEAFF
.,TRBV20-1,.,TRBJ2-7,TGCAGTGCTACAGGGACATACGAGCAGTACTTC,CSATGTYEQYF
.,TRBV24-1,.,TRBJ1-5,TGTGCCACCAGTGATTCTAATCAGCCCCAGCATTTT,CATSDSNQPQHF